This T cell receptor beta chain was sequenced during a study of blood T cells in healthy people across ages. Comment on this clonotype: Its cognate antigen is unknown.

There are 15 residues in the CDR3. CDR1 and CDR2 from the germline V gene are SGDLS and YYNGEE. The ends were cut back, 3 bases at V and 0 bases at J, with 11 bases in the middle. Using a J-beta primer mix together with a sample-barcoded 5' primer, a second PCR was run for about 6 to 12 cycles. Each cDNA was tagged by a template-switch adaptor containing 12 random nucleotides. Each CDR3 protein gets one entry after TCRdb re-called the 5' RACE reads with MiXCR. The sample lists 700,000 to 1,000,000 distinct CDR3 sequences; 40% to 50% were seen once. Every sample had a minimum of 6.5 million PBMCs isolated. The study, taken as a whole, reports: Investigators treated diversity estimates from one million T cells as underestimates.

This chain uses TRBV9 with TRBJ2-3; D unclear. The sequencing input was blood. The source of this sequence is a man aged 55-75 years in good health. CDR3 nucleotides: TGTGCCAGCAGCGCGAGTCGATCTAGCACAGATACGCAGTATTTT. As protein: CASSASRSSTDTQYF.